The T cell receptor (beta chain) under discussion was sequenced for a study of blood T cells in healthy people across ages. Looked up from germline, CDR1 is SGHAT and CDR2 is FQNNGV. Trimming took off 4 bases at V and 6 bases at J, with 18 bases between the two ends. There are 15 residues in the CDR3. Alongside a J-beta primer mix, a sample-barcoded 5' primer served in a second PCR lasting about 7 to 12 cycles. Each CDR3 protein is one row after TCRdb ran MiXCR on the 5' RACE reads. The table includes about a million distinct CDR3 sequences, approximately 50% detected once. The TCR comes from a woman aged 55-69 years in good health. The source material was blood. The V and J genes are TRBV11-2 and TRBJ2-5; a weak D match, TRBD1 (5 bases). The CDR3 sequence is CASSSSRVTWKTQYF. The DNA for the CDR3 is TGTGCCAGCAGCTCGAGCAGGGTGACTTGGAAGACCCAGTACTTC. Together with reference TRBV11-2 and TRBJ2-5, the CDR3 gives the full variable domain: EAGVAQSPRYKIIEKRQSVAFWCNPISGHATLYWYQQILGQGPKLLIQFQNNGVVDDSQLPKDRFSAERLKGVDSTLKIQPAKLEDSAVYLCASSSSRVTWKTQYFGPGTRLLVL.